What follows describes a single TCR beta chain. A junction boundary mismatches the germline segment, possibly from a read error. Reverse transcription of 500 ng total RNA with a constant-region primer produced TCR beta cDNA. Libraries of TCR beta came from three nested multiplex PCR rounds with slightly modified ARM-PCR. The two initial PCR rounds, about 9 cycles each, used TRBV1-TRBV30 forward and C-beta reverse primers. TCRdb called the multiplex PCR reads again in MiXCR, with one record for every CDR3 protein. The sample shows about 100,000 distinct CDR3 sequences, about 67% of them seen only once. From germline, CDR1 is LNHDA and CDR2 SQIVND (reference sequence). There are 15 residues in the CDR3. Unsorted bulk tissue, about 18-31 mg of it, served as the source for co-extraction of RNA and DNA. The data were taken from a study of tumor-infiltrating lymphocytes in primary liver carcinoma. Overall study: Male and female patients aged 30 to 69 years made up the cohort.

The origin of this receptor is a woman aged 60 to 75 with primary liver carcinoma and hepatitis B virus infection. V is TRBV19 and J is TRBJ2-1, with D possibly TRBD2 on 5 matching bases. Material: liver tumor tissue from sampling region 2. As to subset: tumor region T2, inferior pole. The CDR3 DNA sequence: TGTGCCAGTAATATAGATTTACTAGTGGGTAATGAGCAGTTCTTC. It yields the protein CASNIDLLVGNEQFF.